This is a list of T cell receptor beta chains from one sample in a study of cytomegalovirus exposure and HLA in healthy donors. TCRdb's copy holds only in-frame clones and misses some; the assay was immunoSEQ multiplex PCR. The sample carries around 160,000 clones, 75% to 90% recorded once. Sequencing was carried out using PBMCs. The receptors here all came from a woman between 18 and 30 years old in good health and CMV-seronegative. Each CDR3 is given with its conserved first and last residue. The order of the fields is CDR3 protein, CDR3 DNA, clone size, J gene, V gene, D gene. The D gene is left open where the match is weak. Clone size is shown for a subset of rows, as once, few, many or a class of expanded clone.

CASSLPTRGTQYF | TGTGCCAGCAGCTTACCGACCAGGGGGACGCAGTATTTT | few | TRBJ2-3 | TRBV7-8 | TRBD1
CASSSWTFYNEQFF | TGTGCCAGCAGCTCGTGGACTTTCTACAATGAGCAGTTCTTC | NA | TRBJ2-1 | TRBV7-9 | NA
CASSSNRPVSHRVSGTEAFF | TGTGCCAGCAGTTCAAATCGACCGGTTTCTCATCGGGTCTCGGGCACTGAAGCTTTCTTT | NA | TRBJ1-1 | TRBV27 | NA
CASSWGQGYNEQFF | TGTGCCAGCAGCTGGGGACAGGGATACAATGAGCAGTTCTTC | NA | TRBJ2-1 | TRBV11-2 | TRBD1
CASSKDRLNTGELFF | TGTGCCAGCAGCAAGGACAGGTTGAACACCGGGGAGCTGTTTTTT | NA | TRBJ2-2 | TRBV14 | TRBD1
CASSRPGQETGGYTF | TGTGCCAGCAGCCGCCCGGGACAGGAAACCGGCGGCTACACCTTC | NA | TRBJ1-2 | TRBV7-9 | TRBD1
CASSPRRGRDTQYF | TGTGCCAGCAGCCCCCGACGGGGTAGGGATACGCAGTATTTT | NA | TRBJ2-3 | TRBV11-2 | NA
CASSLAGTGNTIYF | TGTGCCAGCAGCTTAGCGGGGACAGGGAACACCATATATTTT | NA | TRBJ1-3 | TRBV7-2 | TRBD1
CASKTDRGPREQYF | TGTGCCAGCAAAACGGACAGGGGGCCTAGAGAGCAGTACTTC | NA | TRBJ2-7 | TRBV6-5 | TRBD1
CASSLRSYEQYF | TGTGCCAGCAGCTTGCGCTCCTACGAGCAGTACTTC | few | TRBJ2-7 | TRBV5-6 | NA
CASSQVGTGRGYTF | TGCGCCAGCAGCCAAGTAGGGACAGGGCGAGGCTACACCTTC | NA | TRBJ1-2 | TRBV4-1 | TRBD1
CASSPPWAIAISGANGLTF | TGTGCCAGCTCACCACCGTGGGCCATCGCCATCTCTGGGGCCAACGGCCTGACTTTC | NA | TRBJ2-6 | TRBV18 | NA
CASSERGAGFGKSEAFF | TGTGCCAGTAGTGAAAGGGGTGCCGGATTTGGAAAGTCTGAAGCTTTCTTT | NA | TRBJ1-1 | TRBV19 | NA
CASSQPPWRGGAETQYF | TGTGCCAGCAGCCAACCCCCGTGGAGAGGGGGAGCAGAGACCCAGTACTTC | few | TRBJ2-5 | TRBV5-4 | NA
CSSSLVVDEQFF | TGTTCCAGCAGCTTAGTCGTCGATGAGCAGTTCTTC | NA | TRBJ2-1 | TRBV7-9 | NA
CASEKQGVGTEAFF | TGTGCCAGCGAAAAACAGGGGGTCGGAACTGAAGCTTTCTTT | NA | TRBJ1-1 | TRBV6-5 | TRBD1
CASSEGTEGTEAFF | TGCGCCAGCAGTGAAGGGACAGAAGGCACTGAAGCTTTCTTT | NA | TRBJ1-1 | TRBV10-1 | TRBD1
CASSSYPQGTTGELFF | TGTGCCAGCAGCTCATACCCACAGGGTACCACCGGGGAGCTGTTTTTT | NA | TRBJ2-2 | TRBV7-3 | NA
CASSEQGSNQPQHF | TGTGCCAGCAGTGAGCAGGGTAGCAATCAGCCCCAGCATTTT | NA | TRBJ1-5 | TRBV6-5 | NA
CASREGGGYTF | TGCGCCAGCAGGGAGGGAGGTGGCTACACCTTC | NA | TRBJ1-2 | TRBV5-1 | NA
CASSDSGGAGELFF | TGTGCCAGCAGTGACTCAGGGGGCGCCGGGGAGCTGTTTTTT | NA | TRBJ2-2 | TRBV6-4 | TRBD1
CASSGPWTGAYGYTF | TGTGCCAGCAGTGGCCCGTGGACAGGGGCCTATGGCTACACCTTC | NA | TRBJ1-2 | TRBV2 | TRBD1
CASLDGQGGVGYTF | TGTGCCAGCCTCGATGGACAGGGAGGAGTTGGCTACACCTTC | few | TRBJ1-2 | TRBV28 | TRBD1
CASSDGTGFRNEQFF | TGTGCCAGCAGTGATGGGACAGGGTTTCGGAATGAGCAGTTCTTC | NA | TRBJ2-1 | TRBV6-1 | TRBD1
CASSPPRGNTGELFF | TGCGCCAGCAGCCCGCCGCGGGGGAACACCGGGGAGCTGTTTTTT | NA | TRBJ2-2 | TRBV4-1 | NA
CATSREGRYEQYF | TGTGCCACCAGCAGAGAGGGGAGATACGAGCAGTACTTC | once | TRBJ2-7 | TRBV15 | NA
CASSLTSGGTTGELFF | TGTGCCAGCAGCCTAACTAGCGGGGGGACCACCGGGGAGCTGTTTTTT | NA | TRBJ2-2 | TRBV2 | TRBD2
CAYTRRGGNTIYF | TGTGCCTATACCCGGAGAGGTGGAAACACCATATATTTT | NA | TRBJ1-3 | TRBV30 | NA
CASSPEGNTIYF | TGTGCCAGCAGCCCAGAAGGAAACACCATATATTTT | NA | TRBJ1-3 | TRBV11-3 | NA
CASSVGTGSNSPLHF | TGTGCCAGCAGCGTCGGGACAGGGAGTAATTCACCCCTCCACTTT | NA | TRBJ1-6 | TRBV7-8 | TRBD1
CASSLVGGTGAYEQYF | TGTGCCAGCAGCTTGGTGGGAGGGACAGGTGCCTACGAGCAGTACTTC | NA | TRBJ2-7 | TRBV5-6 | NA
CASMDRDRNSPLHF | TGTGCCAGCATGGATAGGGACAGAAATTCACCCCTCCACTTT | NA | TRBJ1-6 | TRBV6-4 | TRBD1
CASSFRLRSQPQHF | TGTGCCAGCAGTTTCCGGTTGAGGAGTCAGCCCCAGCATTTT | once | TRBJ1-5 | TRBV28 | NA
CASSEGFGQPQHF | TGTGCCAGCAGTGAGGGTTTCGGGCAGCCCCAGCATTTT | NA | TRBJ1-5 | TRBV6-1 | NA
CASSRDRGLMNTEAFF | TGTGCCAGCAGCCGGGACAGGGGGCTCATGAACACTGAAGCTTTCTTT | once | TRBJ1-1 | TRBV14 | TRBD1